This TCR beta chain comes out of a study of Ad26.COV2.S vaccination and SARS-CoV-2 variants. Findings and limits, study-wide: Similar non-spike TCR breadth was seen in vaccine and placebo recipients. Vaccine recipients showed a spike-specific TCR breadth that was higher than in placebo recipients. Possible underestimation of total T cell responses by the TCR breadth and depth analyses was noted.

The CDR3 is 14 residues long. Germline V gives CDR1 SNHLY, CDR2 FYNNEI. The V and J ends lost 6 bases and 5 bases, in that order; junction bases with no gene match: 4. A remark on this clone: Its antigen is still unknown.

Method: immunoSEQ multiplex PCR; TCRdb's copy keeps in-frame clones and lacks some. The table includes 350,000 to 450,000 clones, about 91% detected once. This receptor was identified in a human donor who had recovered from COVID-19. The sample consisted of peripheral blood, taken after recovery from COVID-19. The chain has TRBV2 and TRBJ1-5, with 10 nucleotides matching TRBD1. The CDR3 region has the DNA TGTGCCAGCAGCTGGGGACAGGGGTATCAGCCCCAGCATTTT. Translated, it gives CASSWGQGYQPQHF.